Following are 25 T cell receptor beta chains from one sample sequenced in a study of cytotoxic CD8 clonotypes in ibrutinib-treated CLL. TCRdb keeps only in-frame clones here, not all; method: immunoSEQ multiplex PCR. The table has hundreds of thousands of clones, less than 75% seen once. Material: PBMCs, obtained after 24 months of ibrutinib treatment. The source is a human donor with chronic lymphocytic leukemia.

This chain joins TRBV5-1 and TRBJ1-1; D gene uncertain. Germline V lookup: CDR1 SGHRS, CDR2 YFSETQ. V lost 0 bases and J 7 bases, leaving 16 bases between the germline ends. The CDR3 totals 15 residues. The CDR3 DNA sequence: TGCGCCAGCAGCTTGGCCCATGGAATCCCTGTTGAAGCTTTCTTT. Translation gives CASSLAHGIPVEAFF.

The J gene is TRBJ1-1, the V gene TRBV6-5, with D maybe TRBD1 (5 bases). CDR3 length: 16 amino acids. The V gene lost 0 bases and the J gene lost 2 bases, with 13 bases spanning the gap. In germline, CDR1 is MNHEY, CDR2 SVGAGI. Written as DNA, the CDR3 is TGTGCCAGCAGTTACTCGATGGAAGGGGTCAACACTGAAGCTTTCTTT. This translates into CASSYSMEGVNTEAFF.

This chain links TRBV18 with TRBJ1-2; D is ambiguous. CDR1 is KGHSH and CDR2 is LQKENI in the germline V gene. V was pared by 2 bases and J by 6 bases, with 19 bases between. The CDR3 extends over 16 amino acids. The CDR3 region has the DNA TGTGCCAGCTCACCAACATCCGAGGTCCTATTAAATGGCTACACCTTC. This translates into CASSPTSEVLLNGYTF.

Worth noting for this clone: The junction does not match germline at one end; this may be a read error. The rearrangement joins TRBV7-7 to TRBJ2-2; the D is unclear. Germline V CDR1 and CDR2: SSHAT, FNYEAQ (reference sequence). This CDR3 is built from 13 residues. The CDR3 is CASSLGSDRELFF. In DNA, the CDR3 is TGTGCTAGCAGCTTAGGTTCCGATCGGGAGCTGTTTTTT.

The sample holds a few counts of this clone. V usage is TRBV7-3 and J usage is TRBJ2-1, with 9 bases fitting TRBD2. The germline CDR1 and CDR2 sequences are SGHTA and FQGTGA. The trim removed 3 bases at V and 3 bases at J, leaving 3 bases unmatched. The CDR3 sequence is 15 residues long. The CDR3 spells CASSLGTSNYNEQFF. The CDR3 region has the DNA TGTGCCAGCAGCTTGGGGACTAGCAACTACAATGAGCAGTTCTTC.

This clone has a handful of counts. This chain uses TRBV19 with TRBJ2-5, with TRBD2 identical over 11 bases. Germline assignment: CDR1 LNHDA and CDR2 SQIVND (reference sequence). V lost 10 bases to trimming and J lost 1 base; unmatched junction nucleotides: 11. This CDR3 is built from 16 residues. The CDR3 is CATGRLAGPLQETQYF. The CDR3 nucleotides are TGTGCCACCGGCCGACTAGCGGGACCACTCCAAGAGACCCAGTACTTC.

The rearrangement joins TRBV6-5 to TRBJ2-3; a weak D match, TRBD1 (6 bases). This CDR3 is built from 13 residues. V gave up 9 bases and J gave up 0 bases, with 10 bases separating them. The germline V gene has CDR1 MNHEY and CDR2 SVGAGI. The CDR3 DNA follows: TGTGCCAGTCGGGACACTAGCACAGATACGCAGTATTTT. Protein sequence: CASRDTSTDTQYF.

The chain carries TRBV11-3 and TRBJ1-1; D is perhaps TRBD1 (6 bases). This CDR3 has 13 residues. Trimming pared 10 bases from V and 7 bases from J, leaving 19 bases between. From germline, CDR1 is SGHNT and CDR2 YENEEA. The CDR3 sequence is CATPKGGNGEAFF. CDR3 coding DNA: TGTGCCACCCCGAAAGGGGGAAACGGTGAAGCTTTCTTT.

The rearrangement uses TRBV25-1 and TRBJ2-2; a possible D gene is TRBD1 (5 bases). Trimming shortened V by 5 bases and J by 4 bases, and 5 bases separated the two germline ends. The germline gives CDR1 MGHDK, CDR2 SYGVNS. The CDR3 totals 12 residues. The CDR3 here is CASSRGTGELFF. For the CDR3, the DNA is TGTGCCAGCAGTAGGGGCACCGGGGAGCTGTTTTTT.

CDR3 nucleotides: TGTGCCAGCTCACCAGGCCAGTCCCACTACGAGCAGTACTTC. Its protein is CASSPGQSHYEQYF. The genes are TRBV18 and TRBJ2-7, with D hard to call. V was cut by 2 bases and J by 3 bases, with 11 bases left in between. The germline V gene has CDR1 KGHSH and CDR2 LQKENI. There are 14 residues in the CDR3.

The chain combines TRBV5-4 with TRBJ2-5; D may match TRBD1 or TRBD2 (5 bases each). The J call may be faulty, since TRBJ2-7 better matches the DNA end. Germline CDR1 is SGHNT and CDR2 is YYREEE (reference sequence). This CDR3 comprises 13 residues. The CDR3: CASSFGTTYEQYF. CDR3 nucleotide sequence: TGTGCCAGCAGCTTTGGGACCACCTACGAGCAGTACTTC.

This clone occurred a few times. The CDR3 is CASSGASGSSYEQYF. CDR3 coding DNA: TGTGCCAGCAGCGGTGCTAGCGGGAGCTCCTACGAGCAGTACTTC. The chain links TRBV7-2 to TRBJ2-7, with 10 bases matching TRBD2. The CDR3 runs to 15 residues. Trimming at V came to 5 bases and at J to 0 bases, leaving 4 bases not matched to a gene. The germline CDR1 and CDR2 sequences are SGHTA and FQGNSA.

DNA of the CDR3: TGTGCCAGCAGTGTGGCGGGAGGGCGCAATGAGCAGTTCTTC. It is translated as CASSVAGGRNEQFF. The chain uses TRBV25-1 and TRBJ2-1; TRBD2 aligns across 9 bases. The CDR3 runs to 14 residues. The germline V gene encodes CDR1 MGHDK and CDR2 SYGVNS. The V segment lost 4 bases and the J segment 6 bases; nucleotides outside the gene matches: 4. Based on the CDR3 plus reference TRBV25-1 and TRBJ2-1, the full variable domain is EADIYQTPRYLVIGTGKKITLECSQTMGHDKMYWYQQDPGMELHLIHYSYGVNSTEKGDLSSESTVSRIRTEHFPLTLESARPSHTSQYLCASSVAGGRNEQFFGPGTRLTVL.

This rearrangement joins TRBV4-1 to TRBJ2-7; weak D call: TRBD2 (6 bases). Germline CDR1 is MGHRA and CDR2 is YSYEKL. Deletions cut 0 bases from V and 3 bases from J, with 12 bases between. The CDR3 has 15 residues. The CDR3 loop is CASSQDSMGGYEQYF. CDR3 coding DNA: TGCGCCAGCAGCCAAGACTCGATGGGAGGCTACGAGCAGTACTTC.

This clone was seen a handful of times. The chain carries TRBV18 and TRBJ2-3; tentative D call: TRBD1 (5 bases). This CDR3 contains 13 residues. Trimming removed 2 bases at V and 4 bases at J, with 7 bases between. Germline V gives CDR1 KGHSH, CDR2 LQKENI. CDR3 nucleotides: TGTGCCAGCTCACCAAAAGGGGCAGATACGCAGTATTTT. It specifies CASSPKGADTQYF.

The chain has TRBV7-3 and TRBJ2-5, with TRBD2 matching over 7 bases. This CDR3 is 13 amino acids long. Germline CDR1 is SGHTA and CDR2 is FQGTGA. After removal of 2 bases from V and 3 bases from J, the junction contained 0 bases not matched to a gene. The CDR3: CASSLGGEETQYF. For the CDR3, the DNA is TGTGCCAGCAGCTTAGGGGGGGAAGAGACCCAGTACTTC.

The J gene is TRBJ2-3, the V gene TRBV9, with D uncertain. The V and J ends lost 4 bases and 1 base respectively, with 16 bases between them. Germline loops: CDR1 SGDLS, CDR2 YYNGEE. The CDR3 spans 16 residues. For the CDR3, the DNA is TGTGCCAGCAGCCCAGTCGGCGGAATAGGCACAGATACGCAGTATTTT. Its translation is CASSPVGGIGTDTQYF.

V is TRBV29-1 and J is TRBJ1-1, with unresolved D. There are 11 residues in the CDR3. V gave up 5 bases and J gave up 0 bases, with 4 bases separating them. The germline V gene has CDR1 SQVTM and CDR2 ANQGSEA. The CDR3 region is CSVPVNTEAFF. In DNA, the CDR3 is TGCAGCGTTCCCGTGAACACTGAAGCTTTCTTT.

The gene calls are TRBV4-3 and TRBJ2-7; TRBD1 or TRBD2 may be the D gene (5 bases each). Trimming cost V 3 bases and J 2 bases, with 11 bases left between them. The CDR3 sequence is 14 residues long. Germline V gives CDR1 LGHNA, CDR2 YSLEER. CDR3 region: CASSQGVGAYEQYF. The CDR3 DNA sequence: TGCGCCAGCAGCCAGGGGGTGGGAGCCTACGAGCAGTACTTC.

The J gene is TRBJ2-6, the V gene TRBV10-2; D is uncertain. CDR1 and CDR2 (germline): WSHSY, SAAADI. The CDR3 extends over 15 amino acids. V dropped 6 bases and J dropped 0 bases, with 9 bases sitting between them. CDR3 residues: CASSRGRSGANVLTF. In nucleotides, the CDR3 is TGCGCCAGCAGCCGAGGTCGCTCTGGGGCCAACGTCCTGACTTTC.

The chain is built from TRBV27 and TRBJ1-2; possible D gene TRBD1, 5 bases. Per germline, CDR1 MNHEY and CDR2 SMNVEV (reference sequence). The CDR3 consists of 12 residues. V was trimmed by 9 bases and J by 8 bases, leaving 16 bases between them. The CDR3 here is CASTSLGGGYTF. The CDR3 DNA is TGTGCCAGTACTTCCCTGGGGGGAGGCTACACCTTC.

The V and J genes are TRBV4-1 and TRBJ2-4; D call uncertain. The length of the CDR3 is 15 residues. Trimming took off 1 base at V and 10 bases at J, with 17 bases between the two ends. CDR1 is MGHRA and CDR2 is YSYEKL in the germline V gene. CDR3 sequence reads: CASSQAIGLLSIQYF. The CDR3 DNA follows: TGCGCCAGCAGCCAAGCGATAGGGCTCCTCTCGATTCAGTACTTC.

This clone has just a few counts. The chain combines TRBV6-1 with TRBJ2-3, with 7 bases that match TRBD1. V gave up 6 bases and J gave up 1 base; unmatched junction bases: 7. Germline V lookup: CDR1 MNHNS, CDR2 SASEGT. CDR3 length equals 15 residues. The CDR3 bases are TGTGCCAGCAGCAAGAAGGGGACAGGCACAGATACGCAGTATTTT. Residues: CASSKKGTGTDTQYF.

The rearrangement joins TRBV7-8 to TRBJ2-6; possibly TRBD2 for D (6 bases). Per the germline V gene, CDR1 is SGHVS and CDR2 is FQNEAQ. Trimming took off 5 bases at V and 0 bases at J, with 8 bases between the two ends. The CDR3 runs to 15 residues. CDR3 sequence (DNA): TGTGCCAGCAGCGTCGGGAGCTCTGGGGCCAACGTCCTGACTTTC. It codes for CASSVGSSGANVLTF.

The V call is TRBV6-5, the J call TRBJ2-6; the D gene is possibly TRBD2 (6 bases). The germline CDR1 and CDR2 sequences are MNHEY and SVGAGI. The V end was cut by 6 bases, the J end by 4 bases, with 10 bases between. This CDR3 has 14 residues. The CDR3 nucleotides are TGTGCCAGCAGCAAAAGCGGGGGGGCCAACGTCCTGACTTTC. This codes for CASSKSGGANVLTF.